This T cell receptor beta chain emerged from a study of blood T cell repertoires in COVID-19 (dated by TCRdb to the early 2020s). Broadly, across the study: The collaborator samples originated in the United States, Italy and Spain and spanned the acute and convalescent phases of COVID-19. The material from the prospective study consisted of cDNA or gDNA derived from T cells, B-cell-depleted T cells, or PBMCs. Subjects who had been exposed to COVID-19, were actively infected with it, or had recovered from it provided the deeply sampled blood TCRbeta repertoires that made up the dataset. The repertoires were made available in a free public database intended to serve as a resource for research on the immune response to SARS-CoV-2. The samples were drawn from two sources: the first 160 participants of the ongoing ImmuneRACE study, and about 1,300 subjects contributed by 6 global collaborators. The sample metadata nearly always contained a de-identified subject ID, COVID-19 status, age in years and sex. HLA class I and class II types, where available, came from metadata supplied by the sample provider rather than from assay-based typing. Points the paper makes about the study in general: Clinical and demographic metadata were provided uncurated, with the amount varying by source and participant.

TCRbeta CDR3 regions were amplified from genomic DNA using the immunoSEQ Assay, a bias-controlled multiplex PCR. The original methods were these. The number of nucleated cells in each sample was estimated by amplification of reference gene primers within the assay. To quantify the absolute abundance of each unique TCRbeta CDR3 rearrangement, sequence reads were collapsed and filtered. Productive Simpson clonality was computed per sample as the square root of Simpson's diversity index over productive rearrangements. TCRdb mirrors the immuneACCESS table, restricted to in-frame sequences. Some clones are absent from its copies; in checked studies, under half trace to an unresolved V gene, and the reason for the others is unknown. V, J and clone size are those of that table, while D and trimming were read from the DNA. The sample data list 200,000 to 250,000 clones, and around 89% of these were observed just once. Of the sample, under 3.5% falls within the top ten clones.

This clone appeared once. It lacks a known antigen. Base-call qualities are not available, and no considerably larger clone is one nucleotide away. V sheds 6 bases and J sheds 0 bases, leaving 8 bases between their ends. Counted from cysteine to phenylalanine, this CDR3 has 15 amino acids. Of the read, only the CDR3 DNA is kept; its 45 bases are in frame from base 1. According to the germline V gene, CDR1 reads KGHDR and CDR2 reads SFDVKD. In Seattle, one collaborating source enrolled patients while the infection was active and tracked those patients longitudinally over the course of disease. The collaborating institutions used their own protocols to collect whole blood in K2EDTA tubes. For TCRbeta analysis, collaborators shipped samples as frozen whole blood, isolated PBMCs, or DNA extracted from either of those sample types.

This receptor was obtained from a man aged 25-40 years with COVID-19, enrolled during active disease. This sequence uses TRBV24-1 and TRBJ1-6, with TRBD1 tentatively as D gene (6 bases match). The sequencing input was peripheral blood. Here is the DNA: TGTGCCACCAGTACAGGGAGCTCCTATAATTCACCCCTCCACTTT. Its product reads: CATSTGSSYNSPLHF.